The present TCR beta chain was sequenced within a study of regulatory and conventional T cells in RAG deficiency. The sorted conventional CD4+ T cells were CD25-low and CD127-high, with genomic DNA sequenced. The method was immunoSEQ multiplex PCR; TCRdb's version includes in-frame clones alone and lacks a portion of them. Here the sample spans 25,000 to 30,000 clones, around 96% being singletons. Study-level points and caveats: Shorter CDR3s in all patient subsets; >75% Treg-Tconv overlap in Omenn. Shannon entropy fell and Simpson indices rose in RAG-deficient patients. These Omenn syndrome Treg sorts may hold peripherally activated cells instead.

With respect to this clone: Antigen: not known.

V was pared by 5 bases and J by 1 base, with 17 bases between. From germline, CDR1 is SGHTA and CDR2 FQGNSA. The CDR3 length is 16 residues. The same data also contributed to another study, on regulatory T cells. That source adds: The primer mix had 52 TRBV and 13 TRBJ primers. Skewed V and J usage and few unique V-J pairs marked patient repertoires, most in Tregs.

The chain combines TRBV7-2 with TRBJ1-1, with D tentatively TRBD1 (5 bases). The sequenced material came from CD25- CD4+ T cells sorted from blood. The TCR comes from a human donor in good health. Here the CDR3 DNA reads TGTGCCAGCAGCCTGCGGGGGGGAGGGAGGAACACTGAAGCTTTCTTT. Translated: CASSLRGGGRNTEAFF.